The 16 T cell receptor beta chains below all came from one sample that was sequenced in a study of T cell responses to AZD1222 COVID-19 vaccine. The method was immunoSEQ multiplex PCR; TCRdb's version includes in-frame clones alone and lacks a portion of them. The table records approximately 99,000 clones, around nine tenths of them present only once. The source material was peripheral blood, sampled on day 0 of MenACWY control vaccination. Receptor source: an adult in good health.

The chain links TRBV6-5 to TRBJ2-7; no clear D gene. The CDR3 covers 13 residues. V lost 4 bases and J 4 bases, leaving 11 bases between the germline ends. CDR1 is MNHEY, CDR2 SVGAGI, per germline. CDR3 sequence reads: CASSFGRVYEQYF. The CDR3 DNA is TGTGCCAGCAGTTTCGGACGGGTATACGAGCAGTACTTC.

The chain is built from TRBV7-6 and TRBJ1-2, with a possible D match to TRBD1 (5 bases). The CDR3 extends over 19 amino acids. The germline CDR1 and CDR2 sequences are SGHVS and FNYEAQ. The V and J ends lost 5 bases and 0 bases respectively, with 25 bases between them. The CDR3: CASSPPLGPGYRANYGYTF. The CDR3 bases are TGTGCCAGCAGCCCGCCCTTAGGTCCAGGGTATAGGGCTAACTATGGCTACACCTTC.

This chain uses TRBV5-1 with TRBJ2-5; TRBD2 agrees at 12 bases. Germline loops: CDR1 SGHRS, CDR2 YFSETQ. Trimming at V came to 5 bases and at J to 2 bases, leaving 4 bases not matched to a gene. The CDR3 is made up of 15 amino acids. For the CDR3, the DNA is TGCGCCAGCAGACTGACTAGCGGGGGACAAGAGACCCAGTACTTC. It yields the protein CASRLTSGGQETQYF. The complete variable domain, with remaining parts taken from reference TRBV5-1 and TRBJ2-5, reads KAGVTQTPRYLIKTRGQQVTLSCSPISGHRSVSWYQQTPGQGLQFLFEYFSETQRNKGNFPGRFSGRQFSNSRSEMNVSTLELGDSALYLCASRLTSGGQETQYFGPGTRLLVL.

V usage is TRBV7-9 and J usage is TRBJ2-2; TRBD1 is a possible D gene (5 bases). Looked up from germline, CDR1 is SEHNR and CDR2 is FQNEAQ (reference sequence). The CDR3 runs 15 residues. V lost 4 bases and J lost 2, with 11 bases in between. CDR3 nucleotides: TGTGCCAGCAGCTCAGGGTCGGTTAACACCGGGGAGCTGTTTTTT. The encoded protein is CASSSGSVNTGELFF.

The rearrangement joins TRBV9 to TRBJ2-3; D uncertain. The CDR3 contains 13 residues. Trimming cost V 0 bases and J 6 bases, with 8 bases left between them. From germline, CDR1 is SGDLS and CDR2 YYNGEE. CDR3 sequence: CASSVAVPDTQYF. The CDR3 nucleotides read TGTGCCAGCAGCGTAGCCGTCCCCGATACGCAGTATTTT.

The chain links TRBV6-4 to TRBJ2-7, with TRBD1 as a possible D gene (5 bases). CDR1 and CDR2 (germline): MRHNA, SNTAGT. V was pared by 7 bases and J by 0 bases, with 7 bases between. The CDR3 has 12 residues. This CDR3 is CASTRGSYEQYF. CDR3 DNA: TGTGCCAGCACTAGGGGCTCCTACGAGCAGTACTTC.

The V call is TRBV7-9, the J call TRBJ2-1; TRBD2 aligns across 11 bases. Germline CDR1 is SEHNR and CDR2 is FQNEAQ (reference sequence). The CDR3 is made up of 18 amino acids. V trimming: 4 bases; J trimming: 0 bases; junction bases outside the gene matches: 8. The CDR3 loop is CASSSRGLAVDSYNEQFF. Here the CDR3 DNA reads TGTGCCAGCAGCTCGCGGGGACTAGCGGTGGACTCCTACAATGAGCAGTTCTTC.

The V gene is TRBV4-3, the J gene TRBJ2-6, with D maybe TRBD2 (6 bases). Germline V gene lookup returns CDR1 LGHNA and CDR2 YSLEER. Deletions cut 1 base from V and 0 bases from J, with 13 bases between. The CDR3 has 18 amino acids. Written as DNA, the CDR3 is TGCGCCAGCAGCCAAGGGGAAACGGGGGTCTCTGGGGCCAACGTCCTGACTTTC. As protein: CASSQGETGVSGANVLTF.

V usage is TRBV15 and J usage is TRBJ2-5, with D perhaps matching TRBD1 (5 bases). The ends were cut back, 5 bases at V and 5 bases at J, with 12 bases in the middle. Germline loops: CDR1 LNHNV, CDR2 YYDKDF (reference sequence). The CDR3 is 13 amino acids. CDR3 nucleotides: TGTGCCACCAGCGGACACTTGGAGGAGACCCAGTACTTC. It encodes CATSGHLEETQYF. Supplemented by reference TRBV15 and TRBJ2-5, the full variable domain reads DAMVIQNPRYQVTQFGKPVTLSCSQTLNHNVMYWYQQKSSQAPKLLFHYYDKDFNNEADTPDNFQSRRPNTSFCFLDIRSPGLGDTAMYLCATSGHLEETQYFGPGTRLLVL.

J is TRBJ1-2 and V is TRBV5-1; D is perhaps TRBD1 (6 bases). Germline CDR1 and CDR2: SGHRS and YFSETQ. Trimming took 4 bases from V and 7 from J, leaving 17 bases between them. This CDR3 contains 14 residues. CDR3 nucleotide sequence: TGCGCCAGCAGCCCACTTCGGGGGGCAAGTGGCTACACCTTC. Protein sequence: CASSPLRGASGYTF. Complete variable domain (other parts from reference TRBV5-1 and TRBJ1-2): KAGVTQTPRYLIKTRGQQVTLSCSPISGHRSVSWYQQTPGQGLQFLFEYFSETQRNKGNFPGRFSGRQFSNSRSEMNVSTLELGDSALYLCASSPLRGASGYTFGSGTRLTVV.

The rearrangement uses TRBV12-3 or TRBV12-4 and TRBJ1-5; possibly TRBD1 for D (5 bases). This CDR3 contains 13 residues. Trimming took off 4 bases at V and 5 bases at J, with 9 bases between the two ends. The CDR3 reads CASSWGDDQPQHF. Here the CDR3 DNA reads TGTGCCAGCAGTTGGGGGGACGATCAGCCCCAGCATTTT.

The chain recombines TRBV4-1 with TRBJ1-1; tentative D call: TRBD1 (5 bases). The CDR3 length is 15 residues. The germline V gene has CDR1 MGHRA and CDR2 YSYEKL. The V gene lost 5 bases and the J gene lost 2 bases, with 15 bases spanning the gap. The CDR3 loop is CASSAIETANTEAFF. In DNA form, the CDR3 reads TGCGCCAGCAGCGCAATTGAGACAGCCAACACTGAAGCTTTCTTT.

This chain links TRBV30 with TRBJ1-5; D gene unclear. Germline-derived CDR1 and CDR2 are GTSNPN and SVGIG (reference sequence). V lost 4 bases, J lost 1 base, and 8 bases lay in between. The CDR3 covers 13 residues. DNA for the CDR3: TGTGCCTGGAATAGGAGGAGCAATCAGCCCCAGCATTTT. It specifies CAWNRRSNQPQHF. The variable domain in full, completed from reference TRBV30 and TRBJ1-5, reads SQTIHQWPATLVQPVGSPLSLECTVEGTSNPNLYWYRQAAGRGLQLLFYSVGIGQISSEVPQNLSASRPQDRQFILSSKKLLLSDSGFYLCAWNRRSNQPQHFGDGTRLSIL.

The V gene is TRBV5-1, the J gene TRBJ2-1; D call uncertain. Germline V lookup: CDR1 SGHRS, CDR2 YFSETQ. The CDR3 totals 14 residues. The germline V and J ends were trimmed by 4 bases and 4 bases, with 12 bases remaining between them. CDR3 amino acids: CASSIEYRYNEQFF. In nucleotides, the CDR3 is TGCGCCAGCAGCATTGAGTACAGATACAATGAGCAGTTCTTC. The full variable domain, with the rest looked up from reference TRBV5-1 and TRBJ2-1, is KAGVTQTPRYLIKTRGQQVTLSCSPISGHRSVSWYQQTPGQGLQFLFEYFSETQRNKGNFPGRFSGRQFSNSRSEMNVSTLELGDSALYLCASSIEYRYNEQFFGPGTRLTVL.

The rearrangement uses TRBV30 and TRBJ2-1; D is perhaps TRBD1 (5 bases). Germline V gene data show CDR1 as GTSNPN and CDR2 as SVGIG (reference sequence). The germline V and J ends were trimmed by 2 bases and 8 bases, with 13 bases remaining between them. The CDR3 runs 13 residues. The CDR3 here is CAWSYRIRDEQFF. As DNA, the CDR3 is TGTGCCTGGAGTTACAGGATTCGGGATGAGCAGTTCTTC.

In DNA, the CDR3 is TGTGCCAGCAGCCAATCCCCGGACAGTGAAAAACTGTTTTTT. It encodes CASSQSPDSEKLFF. This chain connects TRBV3-1 (or the pseudogene TRBV3-2) to TRBJ1-4, with D maybe TRBD1 (6 bases). Germline V gene sequence: CDR1 LGHDT, CDR2 YNNKEL (reference sequence). The CDR3 is 14 residues long. V lost 2 bases to trimming and J lost 7 bases, with 11 bases between them.